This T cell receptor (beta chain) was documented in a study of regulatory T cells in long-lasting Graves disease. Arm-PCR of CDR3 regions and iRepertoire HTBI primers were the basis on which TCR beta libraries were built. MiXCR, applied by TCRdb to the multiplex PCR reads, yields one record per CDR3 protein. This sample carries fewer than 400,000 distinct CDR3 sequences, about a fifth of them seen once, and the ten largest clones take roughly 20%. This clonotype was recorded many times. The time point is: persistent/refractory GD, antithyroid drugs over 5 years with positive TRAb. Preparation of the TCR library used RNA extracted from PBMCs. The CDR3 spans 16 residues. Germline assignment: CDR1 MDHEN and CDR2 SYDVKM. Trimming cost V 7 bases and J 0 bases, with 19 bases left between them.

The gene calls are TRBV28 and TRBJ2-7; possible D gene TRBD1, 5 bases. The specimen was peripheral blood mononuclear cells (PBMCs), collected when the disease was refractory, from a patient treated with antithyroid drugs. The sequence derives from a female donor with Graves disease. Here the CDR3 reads CASTLGRGRSSYEQYF. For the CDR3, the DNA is TGTGCCAGCACCCTGGGAAGGGGTCGGAGCTCCTACGAGCAGTACTTC. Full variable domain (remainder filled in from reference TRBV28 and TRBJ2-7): DVKVTQSSRYLVKRTGEKVFLECVQDMDHENMFWYRQDPGLGLRLIYFSYDVKMKEKGDIPEGYSVSREKKERFSLILESASTNQTSMYLCASTLGRGRSSYEQYFGPGTRLTVT.